A selection of T cell receptor beta chains follows, all from one sample in a study of blood T cells in healthy people across ages. TCRdb called the 5' RACE reads again in MiXCR, with one record for every CDR3 protein. This table holds around 970,000 distinct CDR3 sequences, roughly 51% found once. The sequenced sample consisted of blood. These receptors were taken from a woman aged 60-70 years in good health. Each CDR3 is given with its conserved first and last residue. D genes are given only for firm matches. Expanded clones are given a class, and other clones once, few, many or no size at all.

size	V	D	J	CDR3	DNA
few	TRBV27	NA	TRBJ2-6	CASTETTAATSVLTF	TGTGCCAGCACGGAAACGACAGCCGCGACCTCCGTCCTGACTTTC
NA	TRBV6-5	TRBD2	TRBJ2-3	CTSKRGLGETDTQYF	TGTACCAGCAAGAGAGGACTAGGGGAAACAGATACGCAGTATTTT
NA	TRBV29-1	NA	TRBJ1-5	CSVRGSNQPQHF	TGCAGCGTTCGGGGAAGCAATCAGCCCCAGCATTTT
few	TRBV29-1	NA	TRBJ2-1	CSVHRGDEQFF	TGCAGCGTGCACCGGGGAGATGAGCAGTTCTTC
NA	TRBV6-5	TRBD1	TRBJ1-5	CASSPPRGRSNQPQHF	TGTGCCAGCAGCCCGCCCAGGGGGCGCAGCAATCAGCCCCAGCATTTT
NA	TRBV7-3	TRBD2	TRBJ2-2	CASSLISGRAGHTGELFF	TGTGCCAGCAGCTTAATTAGCGGGAGGGCCGGGCACACCGGGGAGCTGTTTTTT
NA	TRBV29-1	TRBD2	TRBJ2-1	CSVGSGTYNEQFF	TGCAGCGTTGGTAGCGGGACCTACAATGAGCAGTTCTTC
once	TRBV5-1	TRBD1	TRBJ2-7	CASSFDRGQNEQYF	TGCGCCAGCAGCTTCGACAGGGGCCAAAACGAGCAGTACTTC
NA	TRBV6-2/TRBV6-3	NA	TRBJ2-3	CASKEHSSDTQYF	TGTGCCAGCAAGGAACATTCCTCAGATACGCAGTATTTT
NA	TRBV28	TRBD1	TRBJ1-2	CASLNRDRVSGYTF	TGTGCCAGCCTAAACCGGGACAGGGTATCTGGCTACACCTTC
NA	TRBV3-1	NA	TRBJ2-1	CASSQDLTWGTVRQQFF	TGTGCCAGCAGCCAAGATCTAACTTGGGGGACTGTTCGGCAGCAGTTCTTC
once	TRBV12-3/TRBV12-4	NA	TRBJ2-5	CASSLELLAKVQETQYF	TGTGCCAGCAGTTTAGAACTATTGGCGAAAGTCCAAGAGACCCAGTACTTC
few	TRBV7-6	NA	TRBJ2-3	CASSLVYTDTQYF	TGTGCCAGCAGCTTAGTTTACACAGATACGCAGTATTTT
NA	TRBV9	NA	TRBJ2-1	CASSVDSGTYNEQFF	TGTGCCAGCAGCGTAGATAGCGGAACCTACAATGAGCAGTTCTTC
NA	TRBV6-5	NA	TRBJ2-7	CASIKDYEQYF	TGTGCCAGCATCAAAGACTACGAGCAGTACTTC
NA	TRBV15	NA	TRBJ2-7	CATSRAGRKLHEQYF	TGTGCCACCAGCAGAGCCGGGCGAAAGCTCCACGAGCAGTACTTC
NA	TRBV5-1	NA	TRBJ2-1	CASSVAVGGDEQFF	TGCGCCAGCAGCGTGGCCGTGGGTGGCGATGAGCAGTTCTTC
NA	TRBV20-1	TRBD1	TRBJ2-1	CSASRQGILVNEQFF	TGCAGTGCTAGCCGACAGGGTATTTTGGTCAATGAGCAGTTCTTC
NA	TRBV27	NA	TRBJ1-5	CASSVEGPRGPQHF	TGTGCCAGCAGTGTTGAGGGGCCCAGGGGGCCCCAGCATTTT
few	TRBV9	NA	TRBJ2-2	CASSRGLRNTGELFF	TGTGCCAGCAGCAGAGGACTCCGGAACACCGGGGAGCTGTTTTTT
NA	TRBV2	NA	TRBJ1-5	CASSVAEDQPQHF	TGTGCCAGCAGTGTAGCGGAAGATCAGCCCCAGCATTTT
few	TRBV28	NA	TRBJ2-7	CASIRDGGTYEQYF	TGTGCCAGCATCCGGGACGGTGGAACCTACGAGCAGTACTTC
NA	TRBV4-2	NA	TRBJ1-2	CASSQDLGLGHTF	TGTGCCAGCAGCCAAGATTTGGGACTTGGCCACACCTTC
few	TRBV27	NA	TRBJ2-6	CASSLFGTARFSGANVLTF	TGTGCCAGCAGTTTATTTGGAACTGCCCGCTTCTCTGGGGCCAACGTCCTGACTTTC
NA	TRBV28	NA	TRBJ2-5	CALPSLGRIETQYF	TGTGCCCTCCCCTCACTCGGGAGAATTGAGACCCAGTACTTC
NA	TRBV6-6	NA	TRBJ2-7	CASTLRAGTYEQYF	TGTGCCAGCACTCTACGGGCAGGAACCTACGAGCAGTACTTC
NA	TRBV15	NA	TRBJ1-1	CATSRDGVFWTEDYTEAFF	TGTGCCACCAGCAGAGATGGGGTTTTTTGGACAGAGGATTACACTGAAGCTTTCTTT
NA	TRBV18	NA	TRBJ1-6	CASSGRNSPLHF	TGTGCCAGCTCCGGGAGGAATTCACCCCTCCACTTT
NA	TRBV7-2	NA	TRBJ2-3	CASSLTRDSSTDTQYF	TGTGCCAGCAGCTTAACCCGGGACTCTAGCACAGATACGCAGTATTTT
NA	TRBV20-1	TRBD2	TRBJ2-1	CSASGRGYEQFF	TGCAGTGCTAGCGGGAGGGGATATGAGCAGTTCTTC
NA	TRBV29-1	NA	TRBJ2-6	CSVVSSGANVLTF	TGCAGCGTTGTCAGCTCTGGGGCCAACGTCCTGACTTTC
NA	TRBV29-1	TRBD1	TRBJ2-4	CSVEETGAACVQYF	TGCAGCGTTGAAGAGACAGGGGCGGCTTGTGTTCAGTACTTC
NA	TRBV24-1	NA	TRBJ2-1	CAIQSDSSNEQFF	TGTGCCATCCAATCAGACTCCAGCAATGAGCAGTTCTTC
NA	TRBV20-1	NA	TRBJ2-5	CSASLLRAKQETQYF	TGCAGTGCTTCCCTATTGCGGGCGAAACAAGAGACCCAGTACTTC
NA	TRBV5-1	NA	TRBJ1-4	CASSLGPGNEKLFF	TGCGCCAGCAGCTTGGGCCCGGGCAATGAAAAACTGTTTTTT
NA	TRBV11-2	TRBD2	TRBJ2-7	CASSPGSGRAYEQYF	TGTGCCAGCAGCCCGGGGAGCGGGAGGGCCTACGAGCAGTACTTC
NA	TRBV27	TRBD2	TRBJ2-5	CASSLREYQETQYF	TGTGCCAGCAGTTTGCGGGAGTACCAAGAGACCCAGTACTTC
NA	TRBV28	TRBD2	TRBJ2-5	CASSTYLAAHPGETQYF	TGTGCCAGCAGTACCTACCTAGCGGCCCATCCGGGGGAGACCCAGTACTTC
many	TRBV28	NA	TRBJ2-5	CASSFGGSQETQYF	TGTGCCAGCAGTTTCGGCGGATCCCAAGAGACCCAGTACTTC
few	TRBV7-8	TRBD1	TRBJ2-1	CASSFLGGLGNEQFF	TGTGCCAGCAGCTTTCTAGGGGGCTTAGGGAATGAGCAGTTCTTC
NA	TRBV28	TRBD2	TRBJ2-7	CASAGGALTPYEQYF	TGTGCCAGCGCCGGGGGGGCACTCACTCCCTACGAGCAGTACTTC
NA	TRBV7-2	NA	TRBJ1-2	CASSQTTGFYGYTF	TGTGCCAGCAGCCAGACGACGGGCTTCTATGGCTACACCTTC
NA	TRBV21-1	NA	TRBJ1-2	CASSKASLDGYTF	TGTGCCAGCAGCAAAGCCTCCCTTGATGGCTACACCTTC
NA	TRBV7-7	NA	TRBJ2-5	CASSLEGRGGETQYF	TGTGCCAGCAGCTTAGAGGGGCGAGGGGGGGAGACCCAGTACTTC
NA	TRBV5-1	NA	TRBJ2-3	CASSIGQINTDTQYF	TGCGCCAGCAGCATAGGACAGATCAACACAGATACGCAGTATTTT
NA	TRBV3-1	TRBD2	TRBJ2-1	CASSPGTSFEQFF	TGTGCCAGCAGCCCCGGGACTAGCTTTGAGCAGTTCTTC
few	TRBV6-1	TRBD1	TRBJ2-7	CASSERVGTDVSYEQYF	TGTGCCAGCAGTGAGAGGGTAGGGACAGATGTCTCCTACGAGCAGTACTTC
NA	TRBV9	NA	TRBJ2-5	CASSVASHNEQYF	TGTGCCAGCAGCGTAGCCAGCCACAATGAGCAGTACTTC
NA	TRBV28	TRBD1	TRBJ2-2	CASSSRTGSGELFF	TGTGCCAGCAGTTCCCGGACAGGGTCCGGGGAGCTGTTTTTT
NA	TRBV6-5	NA	TRBJ2-1	CASSSLASTNGNEQFF	TGTGCCAGCAGCTCTCTTGCGTCCACCAATGGCAATGAGCAGTTCTTC